Presented here are 17 T cell receptor beta chains from one specimen sequenced in a study of identical twins. TCRdb reanalysed the 5' RACE reads using MiXCR and keeps one entry per CDR3 protein. The sample records some 240,000 distinct CDR3 sequences, about 8.9% being singletons. These sequences were also reported in another study, on yellow fever vaccine responses in identical twins.

Sequenced sample: CD8+ T cells sorted from blood. Receptor source: a woman aged 18-29 years in good health.

J is TRBJ2-7 and V is TRBV7-9; 10 bases are a match to TRBD2. The germline gives CDR1 SEHNR, CDR2 FQNEAQ (reference sequence). The CDR3 consists of 16 residues. V was pared by 4 bases and J by 4 bases, with 10 bases of the junction left unmatched. The CDR3 DNA reads as TGTGCCAGCAGCTCCCCCGGACTAGCGGACCAATACGAGCAGTACTTC. Protein: CASSSPGLADQYEQYF.

This clonotype came up a few times. This rearrangement joins TRBV15 to TRBJ2-1, with TRBD2 identical over 15 bases. This CDR3 has 17 residues. The J segment lost 10 bases and the V segment lost 0 bases, leaving 7 bases of the junction unmatched. CDR1 LNHNV and CDR2 YYDKDF come from the germline V gene (reference sequence). CDR3 DNA sequence: TGTGCCACCAGCAGAGATAGAGGACTAGCGGGAGGGGGGGAGCAGTTCTTC. It codes for CATSRDRGLAGGGEQFF.

This sequence joins TRBV28 and TRBJ2-3; D gene unclear. The germline CDR1 and CDR2 sequences are MDHEN and SYDVKM. The CDR3 consists of 13 residues. Trimming shortened V by 4 bases and J by 3 bases, and 8 bases separated the two germline ends. The CDR3 region has the DNA TGTGCCAGCAGTTCTCCAGATACAGATACGCAGTATTTT. This codes for CASSSPDTDTQYF.

The table lists this clonotype with many counts. This chain links TRBV5-1 with TRBJ2-5; a weak D match, TRBD2 (6 bases). Trimming took off 3 bases at V and 5 bases at J, with 14 bases between the two ends. This CDR3 contains 14 residues. Germline V lookup: CDR1 SGHRS, CDR2 YFSETQ. For the CDR3, the DNA is TGCGCCAGCAGCTGGACTATGGCCGGGGAGACCCAGTACTTC. Its translation: CASSWTMAGETQYF. The entire variable domain, with the rest obtained from reference TRBV5-1 and TRBJ2-5, is as follows: KAGVTQTPRYLIKTRGQQVTLSCSPISGHRSVSWYQQTPGQGLQFLFEYFSETQRNKGNFPGRFSGRQFSNSRSEMNVSTLELGDSALYLCASSWTMAGETQYFGPGTRLLVL.

Many counts were recorded for this clonotype. The chain employs TRBV12-3 or TRBV12-4 and TRBJ2-2; tentatively, D is TRBD2 (6 bases). Deletions cut 1 base from V and 4 bases from J, with 16 bases between. This CDR3 has 17 amino acids. CDR3 coding DNA: TGTGCCAGCAGTTTAGGAGCGGGTCTAGCGATCACCGGGGAGCTGTTTTTT. This gives the protein CASSLGAGLAITGELFF.

This clonotype came up many times. V gene TRBV12-3 or TRBV12-4 combines with J gene TRBJ2-1, with D perhaps being TRBD1 or TRBD2 (5 bases each). The germline V and J ends were trimmed by 7 bases and 0 bases, with 19 bases remaining between them. CDR3 size: 17 residues. The CDR3 loop is CASTPPGTASSYNEQFF. The CDR3 coding sequence is TGTGCCAGCACCCCCCCCGGGACCGCGAGCTCCTACAATGAGCAGTTCTTC.

This clonotype was detected many times. V is TRBV29-1 and J is TRBJ1-1; no firm D call. The CDR3 loop spans 13 amino acids. The V end was cut by 8 bases, the J end by 1 base, with 14 bases between. The germline V gene encodes CDR1 SQVTM and CDR2 ANQGSEA. The DNA for the CDR3 is TGCAGCCTCCTGGACGGGCAGAACACTGAAGCTTTCTTT. Protein: CSLLDGQNTEAFF.

This clonotype was counted between two and nine times. The rearrangement joins TRBV28 to TRBJ2-7; D unclear. The CDR3 has 15 residues. Between the trimmed V and J ends, which lost 4 bases and 5 bases, there was a span of 18 bases. The germline V gene encodes CDR1 MDHEN and CDR2 SYDVKM. The CDR3 spells CASSSNEPFPNEQYF. DNA for the CDR3: TGTGCCAGCAGTTCTAATGAGCCATTCCCTAACGAGCAGTACTTC.

V gene TRBV5-1 combines with J gene TRBJ1-1; the D is unclear. CDR1 is SGHRS, CDR2 YFSETQ, per germline. With 5 bases removed from V and 0 bases from J, the gap between germline ends came to 11 bases. This CDR3 spans 14 amino acids. CDR3 in amino acids: CASSFGQMNTEAFF. The CDR3 DNA is TGCGCCAGCAGTTTCGGGCAGATGAACACTGAAGCTTTCTTT.

The chain links TRBV9 to TRBJ2-7; TRBD2 matches at 13 bases. J gave up 7 bases and V 3 bases, and 7 bases lay outside the gene matches. Per germline, CDR1 SGDLS and CDR2 YYNGEE. The CDR3 totals 15 residues. CDR3: CASSGPGTSGVEQYF. Written as DNA, the CDR3 is TGTGCCAGCAGCGGACCCGGGACTAGCGGGGTAGAGCAGTACTTC.

The table lists this clonotype with many counts. V gene TRBV7-8 combines with J gene TRBJ2-3; no firm D call. CDR3 size: 16 residues. V lost 1 base to trimming and J lost 0 bases, with 11 bases between them. The germline V gene has CDR1 SGHVS and CDR2 FQNEAQ. This CDR3 reads CASSLGAVPSTDTQYF. The CDR3 DNA follows: TGTGCCAGCAGCTTAGGCGCAGTTCCTAGCACAGATACGCAGTATTTT.

This clonotype has more than one count but fewer than ten. The chain is built from TRBV7-8 and TRBJ2-7; tentatively, D is TRBD1 (6 bases). Germline CDR1 and CDR2: SGHVS and FQNEAQ. This CDR3 is built from 14 residues. With 4 bases removed from V and 0 bases from J, the gap between germline ends came to 10 bases. In DNA form, the CDR3 reads TGTGCCAGCAGCTCCATGACAGGCTCCTACGAGCAGTACTTC. Amino acids: CASSSMTGSYEQYF.

Sample share makes this clonotype medium-sized (0.01 to 0.1%). The J gene is TRBJ2-7, the V gene TRBV29-1, with D possibly being TRBD1 (5 bases). The germline gives CDR1 SQVTM, CDR2 ANQGSEA. The CDR3 runs 14 residues. V dropped 7 bases and J dropped 5 bases, with 21 bases sitting between them. CDR3 loop: CSGGRVQGVHEQYF. In DNA, the CDR3 is TGCAGCGGGGGTAGAGTCCAGGGCGTCCACGAGCAGTACTTC.

CDR3 loop: CSARGADSFSYNEQFF. CDR3 bases: TGCAGCGCCAGAGGAGCAGACTCATTCTCCTACAATGAGCAGTTCTTC. J is TRBJ2-1 and V is TRBV29-1; D remains unclear. Trimming removed 7 bases from V and 0 bases from J, with 19 bases in between. The CDR3 extends over 16 amino acids. Germline V gene lookup returns CDR1 SQVTM and CDR2 ANQGSEA.

The chain employs TRBV4-3 and TRBJ1-4; D remains ambiguous. The CDR3 sequence is 14 residues long. V lost 2 bases, J lost 6 bases, and 10 bases lay in between. Germline CDR1 is LGHNA and CDR2 is YSLEER. The CDR3 bases are TGCGCCAGCAGCCAACATCTGAAGGATGAAAAACTGTTTTTT. It translates to CASSQHLKDEKLFF.

The chain carries TRBV14 and TRBJ2-7; D might be TRBD1 (6 bases). The CDR3 totals 16 residues. The V gene's germline CDR1 is SGHDN and CDR2 FVKESK. V lost 2 bases, J lost 2 bases, and 16 bases lay in between. CDR3 DNA sequence: TGTGCCAGCAGCCAACAAACGACAGGCCAACCCTACGAGCAGTACTTC. Protein sequence: CASSQQTTGQPYEQYF.

This clonotype was seen a handful of times. J is TRBJ2-7 and V is TRBV15; either TRBD1 or TRBD2 may fit D (5 bases each). The germline V gene encodes CDR1 LNHNV and CDR2 YYDKDF (reference sequence). V gave up 6 bases and J gave up 1 base, with 13 bases separating them. The CDR3 contains 14 residues. In DNA form, the CDR3 reads TGTGCCACCAGGGGACCTACGCAGTCCTACGAGCAGTACTTC. Amino acids: CATRGPTQSYEQYF.